This T cell receptor beta chain appears in the sequencing data of a study of Tregs in tolerant kidney transplant recipients. Study outcomes and limitations: Findings come from small patient numbers and require larger validation.

V was pared by 4 bases and J by 1 base, with 9 bases between. Germline lookup yields CDR1 MNHNY and CDR2 SVGAGI (reference sequence). The CDR3 is 14 residues long. Generated by immunoSEQ multiplex PCR, the TCRdb table keeps only in-frame clones and is missing some. The profile covers approximately 30,000 clones, with roughly four fifths appearing a single time and approximately 2.2% taken by the ten largest. Turning to this clone: Its antigen remains unidentified.

The clonotype was recovered from a human donor in good health. This chain uses TRBV6-6 with TRBJ2-3; weak D call: TRBD2 (6 bases). Sample: Tregs from blood cultured with allogeneic cells. In DNA, the CDR3 is TGTGCCAGCAGTTCCCCGGGGGGCACAGATACGCAGTATTTT. It encodes CASSSPGGTDTQYF.